This T cell receptor (beta chain) was identified in a study of cytomegalovirus exposure and HLA in healthy donors (dated by TCRdb to the late 2010s). With regard to the full study: According to an earlier analysis of around 600 of the donors, 150 million to 200 million T cells yielded some 110 million unique TCR beta sequences and 276 Gb of sequence data. Approximately 310 gigabases of sequencing data and approximately 85 million unique TCR sequences were included in an early release covering under 650 HLA-typed donors. Of the 300 to 500 genotyped donors, 70% to 90% were placed in the genetic ancestry cluster associated with self-reported Caucasian donors. The aim of the study was to test whether cataloging public T cell receptors could identify signatures of past pathogen exposure. Using immunosequencing, the study profiled T cell repertoires from 550 to 750 subjects and related those repertoires to cytomegalovirus serostatus. A separate validation cohort of 90 to 150 different subjects was used in addition to the approximately 670-subject first cohort. To predict cytomegalovirus infection status, the study brought together high-throughput TCR immunosequencing, statistical association of individual TCRs with disease status, and machine learning. A later analysis re-examined previously published TCR beta repertoires from 500 to 700 donors and added high-resolution HLA genotyping to investigate patterns of TCR occurrence. Rather than using new phenotypic data, the later analysis identified candidate immune exposures from TCR beta sequences and from how often those sequences occurred across donors. In an earlier analysis of 500 to 650 of the donors, high-throughput TCR beta sequencing was used to judge whether each TCR beta V gene segment behaved as functional or pseudogenic. Donor age, sex, ethnicity and CMV serostatus were collected together with the repertoire data. Genome-wide SNP genotypes for about three fifths of the roughly 700 donors were used in a later genetic analysis, which treated that subset as a discovery cohort. Every discovery cohort repertoire had been produced on one sequencing platform. Both class I and class II loci were covered by HLA typing, at four-digit resolution. The number of typed donors differed by locus: roughly 629-630 for A, B, C, DRB1 and DQB1; 522 for DQA1; 606 for DPA1; and 400 to 480 for DPB1. Several DR-DQ haplotypes were handled as single units for association and clustering because linkage in the cohort was strong. Among around 400 genotyped donors of the cohort, an average of approximately 240,000 unique TCR beta nucleotide sequences was sequenced per donor, of which 15% to 20% were non-productive. Study-level results and caveats: A later analysis found that HLA-associated TCR beta chains were more clonally expanded and had lower generation probabilities than equally common non-associated chains. Because HLA typing was unavailable for some donors at each locus, only the typed subset was used in association tests. An earlier analysis of several hundred of the donors showed that most TCR beta V segments appeared in productive rearrangements either about 87% or about 30% of the time, which broadly matched IMGT annotations. The sequencing pipeline was judged likely to have produced a cluster of highly shared sequence variants as a technical artifact. A total of 150 or so TCR beta chains were listed by the study as associated with cytomegalovirus. Some IMGT-functional V segments, including TRBV6-2 and TRBV6-3, could not be distinguished by the 87-base-pair reads and were therefore excluded. The classifier was reported to diagnose cytomegalovirus status with high specificity and sensitivity in both the original cohort and the validation cohort. Three of the identified cytomegalovirus-associated TCR beta chains were confirmed in vitro to be specific for cytomegalovirus antigens. According to a later analysis, parvovirus B19, influenza, CMV and Epstein-Barr virus appeared linked to several top co-occurrence clusters. Most CMV-associated TCR beta chains appeared to be HLA-restricted in a later analysis, and the HLA associations seemed to be driven largely by CMV exposure. The only immune exposure information available for the cohort was CMV serostatus. V-gene and J-gene trimming of TCR beta chains was associated with a missense DCLRE1C variant in a later genetic analysis, and the association was replicated in an independent cohort. In a later genetic analysis, fewer N-insertions in productive TCRs were reported among donors in an Asian-associated ancestry cluster than the roughly 700-donor mean. A further reported finding was that TCR beta sequences accurately predicted the HLA-A and HLA-B alleles for most subjects in the first cohort. This cohort had only TCR beta chains sequenced, and the lack of alpha or paired-chain data limited which features could be detected. Roughly uniform sequencing depth across donors was assumed in presence/absence analyses, although this assumption may not hold. The earlier analysis of 450 to 700 of the donors excluded over 15 rarely observed V segments, including chromosome 9 orphons, because counts were too low. Across donors, most TCR sequences were observed very rarely, whereas some public TCRs were present in many individuals. The authors suggested that the approach could potentially be extended to other disease states and immunological phenotypes. A later analysis associated 16,951 TCR beta sequences with specific HLA alleles at a false discovery rate of 0.05. In a later analysis, TCR association rates were found to vary across HLA loci, with the most associated TCRs seen for DRB1 alleles and the fewest for HLA-C alleles. Assigning TCR associations to individual alleles was difficult when HLA alleles, especially DR and DQ, strongly co-occurred. Correlated functional status among segregating V segments might reflect linkage disequilibrium, but an unknown experimental factor could not be ruled out.

In total, 500 to 700 healthy bone marrow donors made up the cohort. Cohort members were all nominally healthy when sampled, although unrecorded immune exposures were likely present. The donor was CMV seronegative and belonged to the group of over 300 seronegative cohort members. A peripheral blood sample was collected from each donor, and TCR beta sequencing was performed on peripheral blood mononuclear cells. Genomic DNA was extracted from the blood cell samples with the Qiagen DNeasy Blood Extraction Kit. About this clone itself: The antigen this receptor binds is unknown. Per-nucleotide qualities are absent, and no much larger clonotype sits a single base away.

The CDR3 covers 13 residues, taking in both the cysteine and the phenylalanine. The sequence is cut down to CDR3 DNA, 39 bases in frame from base 1. CDR1 and CDR2, looked up from the germline V gene (reference sequence), are GTSNPN and SVGIG. Trimming takes 5 bases from V and 4 bases from J, and the germline ends sit 14 bases apart. Libraries were constructed by the immunoSEQ multiplex PCR assay. A mixture of 60 forward primers for TCR Vbeta segments and 13 reverse primers for TCR Jbeta segments was used in the multiplex PCR. A multiplex PCR assay on genomic DNA amplified the CDR3 region of rearranged TCR beta genes. The amplified TCR beta libraries were sequenced on the Illumina HiSeq System as 87-base-pair reads. The authors' pipeline ran thus. A later analysis tallied roughly 78 million unique TCR beta chains across the 666 repertoires, and some 10 million of those chains were shared by two or more donors. A nearest-neighbor algorithm error-corrected the raw reads and collapsed the reads into unique sequences, merging closely related sequences to remove PCR and sequencing errors. CDR3 sequences were aligned to IMGT reference sequences to assign V, D and J gene segments. For a sequence to be retained, a match of at least six nucleotides to both a V gene segment and a J gene segment was required. A rearrangement was called productive if the CDR3 had no stop codons and remained in frame with V and J, and every other rearrangement was called non-productive. CDR3 was defined by IMGT convention, running from the second conserved V-encoded cysteine to the conserved J-encoded phenylalanine. In an earlier analysis of roughly 610 of the donors, sequences lacking an unambiguous match to a single V gene segment were excluded. An earlier analysis of some 610 of the donors called V segments functional above 56.7% productive rearrangements and segregating when the between-donor standard deviation exceeded 5%. To diagnose cytomegalovirus status from the catalog of TCR beta chain sequences, a statistical classification framework was built. In a later analysis, V and J genes were assigned by comparing TCR nucleotide sequences against IMGT/GENE-DB human TR gene sequences. In a later analysis, CDR3 sequences and most-parsimonious VDJ recombination scenarios were assigned using the TCRdist pipeline. In a later analysis, each TCR beta chain was defined by its CDR3 amino acid sequence together with its V-gene family, and reads without a unique V-gene family were excluded. To address suspected cross-contamination and a sequencing artifact, a later analysis removed around 600 highly shared, low-generation-probability nucleotide sequences. A later analysis calculated a clonal expansion index for each public chain from normalized within-repertoire ranks of inferred template counts. Generation probabilities in a later analysis came from a VDJ recombination model fitted to out-of-frame rearrangements, and those results were checked against IGoR. In a later analysis, TCR-TCR, TCR-HLA and TCR-CMV co-occurrence was scored with hypergeometric tests, and a repertoire-size bias correction was applied to TCR pairs. A later analysis estimated false discovery rates by permuting HLA or CMV assignments 20 times. In a later analysis, co-occurring TCRs were grouped using DBSCAN, and TCRdist sequence similarity was added for clustering within HLA-allele-positive subsets. Co-occurrence clustering excluded repertoires with fewer than 30,000 or more than 120,000 public chains, plus five with anomalous nucleotide sharing. TCRdb stores this immuneACCESS table with in-frame sequences only. Part of the clones is absent; in the studies checked, under half of the shortfall reflects unresolved V genes, and no reason is known for the rest. Clone size and the V and J calls come from that table; the DNA yielded D and trimming. The sample records approximately 100,000 clones, approximately 89% of which are singletons. Of the sample, around 3.9% is held by the ten largest clones.

The clonotype originates from a man aged 25-45 years in good health and CMV-seronegative. The rearranged chain carries TRBV30 and TRBJ1-2; the D gene is perhaps TRBD1, from 6 matching bases. Source material: PBMCs. The nucleotide sequence is given as TGTGCCTGGGATGGGAGGGGGACCTATGGCTACACCTTC. It encodes CAWDGRGTYGYTF.